The rows below give T cell receptor beta chains drawn from one sample of a study of blood T cell repertoires in COVID-19. Clones were sequenced by immunoSEQ multiplex PCR, and TCRdb holds only the in-frame ones, with some missing. The table has roughly 120,000 clones, 86% seen once; the top ten hold around 4.5%. Input material: peripheral blood. The receptors were gathered from a man aged 35 to 55 with acute or convalescent COVID-19. The CDR3 runs from the conserved cysteine through the conserved F or W. A D gene is named only where the DNA matches it firmly. Clone size is stated in some rows and not others, as once, few, many or a class when expanded.

TRBJ1-2	-	TRBV6-1	-	CASSESLAPNYGYTF	TGTGCCAGCAGTGAGTCTCTAGCACCGAACTATGGCTACACCTTC
TRBJ1-2	once	TRBV6-2/TRBV6-3	-	CASSYSAGDGYTF	TGTGCCAGCAGTTACTCAGCAGGGGATGGCTACACCTTC
TRBJ2-5	many	TRBV5-1	-	CASSLRDGGQETQYF	TGCGCCAGCAGCTTGCGGGATGGTGGCCAAGAGACCCAGTACTTC
TRBJ2-3	-	TRBV4-2	-	CASEWVGGTDTQYF	TGTGCCAGCGAATGGGTGGGGGGAACAGATACGCAGTATTTT
TRBJ2-4	-	TRBV6-5	TRBD1	CATTGSAKNIQYF	TGTGCCACGACAGGGTCAGCCAAAAACATTCAGTACTTC
TRBJ2-2	-	TRBV19	TRBD2	CASTGGRTGTGELFF	TGTGCCAGTACTGGCGGGAGGACTGGGACCGGGGAGCTGTTTTTT
TRBJ2-1	-	TRBV10-3	-	CAISGSEGIYNEQFF	TGTGCCATCAGTGGTAGCGAAGGTATCTACAATGAGCAGTTCTTC
TRBJ2-3	-	TRBV6-1	TRBD2	CASSSGASTDTQYF	TGTGCCAGCAGTAGCGGGGCTAGCACAGATACGCAGTATTTT
TRBJ1-1	once	TRBV6-1	-	CASSVKGGIGYTEAFF	TGTGCCAGCAGTGTTAAAGGGGGTATCGGATATACTGAAGCTTTCTTT
TRBJ1-3	-	TRBV30	-	CAWSRLGSSGNTIYF	TGTGCCTGGAGTAGACTAGGGTCCTCTGGAAACACCATATATTTT
TRBJ2-3	-	TRBV5-4	TRBD2	CASSQPGLYTDTQYF	TGTGCCAGCAGCCAACCGGGACTATACACAGATACGCAGTATTTT
TRBJ2-1	-	TRBV12-3/TRBV12-4	-	CASSGGLNEQFF	TGTGCCAGCAGTGGAGGGTTGAATGAGCAGTTCTTC
TRBJ1-1	-	TRBV19	-	CASSAGVRTEAFF	TGTGCCAGTAGTGCCGGGGTGCGGACTGAAGCTTTCTTT
TRBJ2-7	-	TRBV5-1	TRBD2	CASSSGLAGNTYEQYF	TGCGCCAGCAGCTCAGGACTAGCGGGAAATACGTACGAGCAGTACTTC
TRBJ2-1	-	TRBV7-3	TRBD1	CASSWGQGDRDEQFF	TGTGCCAGCAGCTGGGGACAGGGGGATCGTGATGAGCAGTTCTTC
TRBJ1-5	-	TRBV5-4	-	CASSLAGSGQPQHF	TGTGCCAGCAGCTTGGCCGGGTCGGGACAGCCCCAGCATTTT
TRBJ1-1	-	TRBV12-5	-	CASGLPGIYAEAFF	TGTGCTAGTGGTTTGCCCGGGATTTACGCTGAAGCTTTCTTT
TRBJ1-5	-	TRBV19	-	CASSINQGGQPQHF	TGTGCCAGTAGTATCAATCAGGGTGGGCAGCCCCAGCATTTT
TRBJ1-6	-	TRBV6-2/TRBV6-3	TRBD1	CASSTGTVDSPLHF	TGTGCCAGCAGTACCGGGACAGTTGATTCACCCCTCCACTTT
TRBJ2-1	-	TRBV7-3	TRBD2	CASSLFGGADNEQFF	TGTGCCAGCAGCTTATTCGGGGGGGCTGACAATGAGCAGTTCTTC
TRBJ2-5	-	TRBV5-6	-	CASSRDLQETQYF	TGTGCCAGCAGCCGGGACTTGCAAGAGACCCAGTACTTC
TRBJ1-5	-	TRBV7-9	-	CASSGGQPNQPQHF	TGTGCCAGCAGCGGCGGACAGCCCAATCAGCCCCAGCATTTT
TRBJ2-3	-	TRBV24-1	TRBD2	CATSDPKRDPTDTQYF	TGTGCCACCAGTGATCCAAAGCGGGACCCCACAGATACGCAGTATTTT
TRBJ1-1	-	TRBV6-6	TRBD1	CASRGTGEETEAFF	TGTGCCAGCAGGGGGACAGGGGAAGAAACTGAAGCTTTCTTT
TRBJ1-1	few	TRBV7-9	-	CASSPTNREAFF	TGTGCCAGCAGCCCGACAAACCGAGAAGCTTTCTTT
TRBJ2-5	-	TRBV2	-	CAPGILRETQYF	TGTGCCCCAGGGATCCTCCGAGAGACCCAGTACTTC
TRBJ2-7	-	TRBV15	-	CATSRDENYEQYF	TGTGCCACCAGCAGAGATGAGAACTACGAGCAGTACTTC
TRBJ1-2	once	TRBV11-2	-	CASSLEGDGYTF	TGTGCCAGCAGCTTGGAGGGTGATGGCTACACCTTC
TRBJ1-3	once	TRBV12-3/TRBV12-4	-	CASSPPGNTIYF	TGTGCCAGCAGTCCCCCGGGAAACACCATATATTTT
TRBJ2-5	-	TRBV5-6	TRBD1	CASSRDSQETQYF	TGTGCCAGCAGCCGGGACAGCCAAGAGACCCAGTACTTC
TRBJ1-6	-	TRBV5-1	-	CASSLGQFNSPLHF	TGCGCCAGCAGCTTGGGACAGTTTAATTCACCCCTCCACTTT
TRBJ1-2	-	TRBV30	-	CAWDDRFGGYTF	TGTGCCTGGGACGACAGGTTCGGCGGCTACACCTTC
TRBJ2-3	-	TRBV5-1	TRBD2	CASRLADTQYF	TGCGCCAGCCGACTAGCGGATACGCAGTATTTT
TRBJ1-6	few	TRBV30	-	CAWNTRSAGWSSPLHF	TGTGCCTGGAACACCAGGTCGGCGGGCTGGAGTTCACCCCTCCACTTT
TRBJ2-7	-	TRBV4-1	-	CASSREIQDPSYEQYF	TGCGCCAGCAGCCGGGAGATCCAGGATCCATCCTACGAGCAGTACTTC
TRBJ2-3	-	TRBV5-1	-	CASSTPTGGEDTQYF	TGCGCCAGCAGCACCCCTACGGGGGGCGAAGATACGCAGTATTTT
TRBJ1-6	-	TRBV30	TRBD1	CAWSAVWGQGSSPLHF	TGTGCCTGGAGTGCAGTCTGGGGACAGGGAAGTTCACCCCTCCACTTT
TRBJ2-1	-	TRBV13	TRBD2	CASSLLGLAEFNEQFF	TGTGCCAGCAGCTTACTGGGACTAGCGGAGTTCAATGAGCAGTTCTTC
TRBJ2-1	-	TRBV27	-	CASSFSGGTYNEQFF	TGTGCCAGCAGTTTTTCCGGGGGAACCTACAATGAGCAGTTCTTC
TRBJ2-3	-	TRBV5-1	-	CASSLGAVFPDTQYF	TGCGCCAGCAGCTTGGGGGCAGTGTTCCCAGATACGCAGTATTTT
TRBJ1-2	-	TRBV23-1	TRBD1	CASRGGQGPPGYGYTF	TGCGCCAGCAGGGGGGGACAGGGGCCCCCTGGCTATGGCTACACCTTC
TRBJ2-1	-	TRBV7-2	-	CASSFGGSSYNEQFF	TGTGCCAGCAGCTTCGGGGGAAGCTCCTACAATGAGCAGTTCTTC
TRBJ2-2	-	TRBV19	TRBD2	CASSRGLADTGELFF	TGTGCCAGTAGTAGGGGACTAGCCGACACCGGGGAGCTGTTTTTT
TRBJ2-7	-	TRBV7-9	-	CASSLAFRAYEQYF	TGTGCCAGCAGCTTAGCGTTCAGGGCCTACGAGCAGTACTTC
TRBJ2-4	-	TRBV2	-	CASSEEGAKNIQYF	TGTGCCAGCAGTGAAGAGGGGGCCAAAAACATTCAGTACTTC
TRBJ1-6	-	TRBV19	-	CASSIDRSSYNSPLHF	TGTGCCAGTAGTATTGATCGGAGCTCCTATAATTCACCCCTCCACTTT
TRBJ2-4	once	TRBV7-2	TRBD2	CASSLFIGGGAKNIQYF	TGTGCCAGCAGCTTATTTATTGGGGGGGGAGCCAAAAACATTCAGTACTTC
TRBJ1-2	-	TRBV5-4	TRBD1	CASSLAGTGAYGYTF	TGTGCCAGCAGCTTGGCCGGGACAGGGGCGTATGGCTACACCTTC
TRBJ1-1	-	TRBV3-1/TRBV3-2	-	CASSRSGDLVEAFF	TGTGCCAGCAGTCGTTCAGGGGACCTGGTGGAAGCTTTCTTT
TRBJ2-7	-	TRBV6-5	-	CASSPVGGEQYF	TGTGCCAGCAGTCCGGTGGGGGGCGAGCAGTACTTC
TRBJ2-7	-	TRBV3-1/TRBV3-2	-	CASSHLRGGGHSYEQYF	TGTGCCAGCAGCCATTTGCGGGGAGGAGGTCACAGCTACGAGCAGTACTTC
TRBJ1-2	few	TRBV25-1	-	CASYRDCSYGYTF	TGTGCCAGCTATCGGGACTGTAGTTATGGCTACACCTTC
TRBJ2-2	once	TRBV30	TRBD2	CAWSGTSGRTGGELFF	TGTGCCTGGAGTGGGACTAGCGGGAGAACGGGCGGGGAGCTGTTTTTT